Below are 12 T cell receptor beta chains sequenced from a single sample in a study of cytomegalovirus exposure and HLA in healthy donors. With 60 Vbeta and 13 Jbeta primers, the PCR was carried out. The method was immunoSEQ multiplex PCR; TCRdb's version includes in-frame clones alone and lacks a portion of them. The table records over 150,000 clones, 82% of them present only once. The sequenced sample consisted of PBMCs. Receptor source: a woman between 50 and 59 years old in good health and CMV-seropositive.

This clone appeared a few times. The rearrangement joins TRBV28 to TRBJ1-2; the match to TRBD1 covers 7 bases. CDR3 length equals 15 residues. Trimming took 7 bases from V and 1 from J; bases not matched to a gene: 9. Germline CDR1 and CDR2: MDHEN and SYDVKM. The DNA of the CDR3 is TGTGCCAGCACGCGACCGGGACAGAGTAACTATGGCTACACCTTC. The encoded protein is CASTRPGQSNYGYTF.

This clone was observed a handful of times. The chain employs TRBV5-1 and TRBJ1-3, with D unresolved. CDR1 is SGHRS and CDR2 is YFSETQ in the germline V gene. Trimming removed 4 bases at V and 0 bases at J, with 8 bases between. The CDR3 extends over 14 amino acids. The CDR3 nucleotides read TGCGCCAGCAGCGGCGGAGACTCTGGAAACACCATATATTTT. Translation gives CASSGGDSGNTIYF.

This chain connects TRBV28 to TRBJ2-7; a weak D match, TRBD1 (6 bases). CDR1 is MDHEN and CDR2 is SYDVKM in the germline V gene. The CDR3 consists of 14 residues. The CDR3 loop reads CAIGSGQTTYEQYF. CDR3 in DNA: TGTGCGATAGGGTCGGGACAAACCACCTACGAGCAGTACTTC.

This rearrangement joins TRBV7-2 to TRBJ2-7, with a tentative D call TRBD2 (6 bases). The CDR3 is made up of 14 amino acids. V was clipped by 1 base and J by 6 bases, with 13 bases between them. Germline-derived CDR1 and CDR2 are SGHTA and FQGNSA. The CDR3 loop is CASSLVWDLGEQYF. CDR3 DNA sequence: TGTGCCAGCAGCTTAGTTTGGGACTTAGGCGAGCAGTACTTC.

The chain recombines TRBV5-1 with TRBJ2-2; D possibly corresponds to TRBD1 (5 bases). Germline V gene lookup returns CDR1 SGHRS and CDR2 YFSETQ. The V and J ends lost 2 bases and 4 bases respectively, with 9 bases between them. The CDR3 runs 14 residues. The CDR3 DNA is TGCGCCAGCAGCTTCTCAGGGTCCACCGGGGAGCTGTTTTTT. Translated: CASSFSGSTGELFF.

This sequence joins TRBV11-3 and TRBJ1-1, with D perhaps matching TRBD1 (5 bases). With 0 bases removed from V and 3 bases from J, the gap between germline ends came to 5 bases. Germline V gene sequence: CDR1 SGHNT, CDR2 YENEEA. The CDR3 extends over 13 amino acids. This CDR3 reads CASSLEQDTEAFF. The DNA for the CDR3 is TGTGCCAGCAGCTTAGAACAGGACACTGAAGCTTTCTTT.

The chain carries TRBV14 and TRBJ2-3; the match to TRBD2 covers 10 bases. This CDR3 has 15 amino acids. In germline, CDR1 is SGHDN, CDR2 FVKESK. The ends lost 5 bases at V and 2 bases at J; junction bases unmatched: 4. CDR3 amino acids: CASSFGLAVTDTQYF. For the CDR3, the DNA is TGTGCCAGCAGCTTTGGACTAGCGGTCACAGATACGCAGTATTTT.

V and J are TRBV5-4 and TRBJ1-4, with 9 bases identical to TRBD1. Germline CDR1 SGHNT, CDR2 YYREEE (reference sequence). This CDR3 comprises 17 residues. V shed 4 bases and J 14 bases; nucleotides not matched to a gene: 21. The CDR3 is CASSPGPGQGPLGWLFF. CDR3 nucleotides: TGTGCCAGCAGCCCCGGTCCGGGACAGGGTCCCTTGGGGTGGCTGTTTTTT. The whole variable domain, remainder taken from reference TRBV5-4 and TRBJ1-4, is ETGVTQSPTHLIKTRGQQVTLRCSSQSGHNTVSWYQQALGQGPQFIFQYYREEENGRGNFPPRFSGLQFPNYSSELNVNALELDDSALYLCASSPGPGQGPLGWLFFGSGTQLSVL.

The chain recombines TRBV4-1 with TRBJ1-3; D is unclear. Trimming stripped 2 bases from V and 2 bases from J, with 7 bases between. The CDR3 is 14 amino acids. In germline, CDR1 is MGHRA, CDR2 YSYEKL. CDR3 loop: CASSQPGAGNTIYF. CDR3 DNA sequence: TGCGCCAGCAGCCAACCCGGGGCTGGAAACACCATATATTTT.

Concerning this clone: The identical CDR3 is also encoded by other nucleotide sequences in the sample. V usage is TRBV29-1 and J usage is TRBJ2-7; a weak D match, TRBD1 (7 bases). Trimming pared 7 bases from V and 5 bases from J, leaving 15 bases between. Looked up from germline, CDR1 is SQVTM and CDR2 is ANQGSEA. The CDR3 runs to 12 residues. CDR3: CSAGDSDDEQYF. CDR3 in DNA: TGCAGCGCGGGGGACAGCGACGACGAGCAGTACTTC.

The CDR3 loop reads CASNARGGSYNEQFF. DNA of the CDR3: TGTGCCAGTAATGCCAGGGGTGGCTCCTACAATGAGCAGTTCTTC. V is TRBV19 and J is TRBJ2-1; TRBD1 is a possible D gene (6 bases). Between the trimmed V and J ends, which lost 7 bases and 0 bases, there was a span of 13 bases. Germline CDR1 LNHDA, CDR2 SQIVND (reference sequence). There are 15 residues in the CDR3.

This sequence joins TRBV4-1 and TRBJ2-2, with 8 bases aligning to TRBD2. The CDR3 consists of 17 residues. The germline CDR1 and CDR2 sequences are MGHRA and YSYEKL. J gave up 3 bases and V 1 base, and 7 bases lay outside the gene matches. The CDR3 protein is CASSQGRGLAYTGELFF. The CDR3 DNA follows: TGCGCCAGCAGCCAAGGAAGAGGACTAGCTTACACCGGGGAGCTGTTTTTT.